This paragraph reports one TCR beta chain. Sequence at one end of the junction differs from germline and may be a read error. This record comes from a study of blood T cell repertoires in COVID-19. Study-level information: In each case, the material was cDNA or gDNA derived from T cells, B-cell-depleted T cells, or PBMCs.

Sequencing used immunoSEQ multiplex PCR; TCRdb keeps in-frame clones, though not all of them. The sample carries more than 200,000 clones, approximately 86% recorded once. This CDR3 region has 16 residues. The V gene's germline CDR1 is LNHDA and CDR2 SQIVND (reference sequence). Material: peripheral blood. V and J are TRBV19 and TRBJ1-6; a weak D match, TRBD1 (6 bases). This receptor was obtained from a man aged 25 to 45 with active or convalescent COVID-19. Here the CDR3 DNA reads TGTGCCAGTAGTCTAGAACAGGGAAGTCTTTCTTCACCCCTCCACTTT. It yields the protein CASSLEQGSLSSPLHF.